The 2 T cell receptor beta chains below come from one sample, sequenced in a study of T cell responses to AZD1222 COVID-19 vaccine (dated by TCRdb to 2020 to 2022). The sample's time point, from its label and the paper: about 28 days (+/-7) after the second vaccine dose. The library was generated by the immunoSEQ multiplex PCR assay. The table was pulled from immuneACCESS by TCRdb, which kept in-frame rearrangements only. Such tables lose some clones; where checked, under half of the loss comes from unresolved V genes, and the rest has no known cause. Across this sample there are 15,000 to 18,000 clones, with about 87% seen only once. The ten largest account for over 2.5% of the sample. The sequencing used peripheral blood, collected 28 days after the second AZD1222 dose. These receptors originate from an adult who received the AZD1222 COVID-19 vaccine.

CDR3 sequence: CAGSGDYNEQFF. CDR3 sequence (DNA): TGTGCCGGAAGCGGGGACTACAATGAGCAGTTCTTC. V gene TRBV12-3 or TRBV12-4 combines with J gene TRBJ2-1; 7 bases map to TRBD2. With V trimmed by 11 bases and J by 3 bases, 4 bases remained unmatched. This CDR3 spans 12 amino acids.

The chain recombines TRBV29-1 with TRBJ1-2, with TRBD1 matching over 9 bases. Germline V lookup: CDR1 SQVTM, CDR2 ANQGSEA. This CDR3 comprises 12 residues. V dropped 3 bases and J dropped 8; count of bases not matched to a gene: 4. The CDR3 spells CSVEGQGGGYTF. CDR3 nucleotides: TGCAGCGTTGAGGGACAGGGTGGAGGCTACACCTTC.